Shown below are 28 T cell receptor beta chains from a single sample sequenced in a study of cytomegalovirus exposure and HLA in healthy donors. The PCR made use of 60 Vbeta and 13 Jbeta primers. Data came from immunoSEQ multiplex PCR; TCRdb stores just in-frame clones and leaves some out. The data hold 150,000 to 200,000 clones, with over 80% observed a single time. The sample comprised PBMCs. The source of these receptors is a human donor in good health.

The CDR3: CATGPRTASPYGYTF. The CDR3 DNA sequence: TGTGCCACAGGTCCCCGGACAGCCAGTCCCTATGGCTACACCTTC. The V and J genes are TRBV27 and TRBJ1-2, with D possibly matching TRBD1 (6 bases). CDR1 is MNHEY and CDR2 is SMNVEV in the germline V gene (reference sequence). V was pared by 10 bases and J by 4 bases, with 22 bases between. The CDR3 covers 15 residues.

J is TRBJ1-1 and V is TRBV10-3; D might be TRBD1 (6 bases). The CDR3 extends over 14 amino acids. In germline, CDR1 is ENHRY, CDR2 SYGVKD. V lost 4 bases and J lost 3, with 12 bases in between. The CDR3, as DNA: TGTGCCATCAGTGGTGGCAGGGGCTACACTGAAGCTTTCTTT. It translates to CAISGGRGYTEAFF.

J is TRBJ1-5 and V is TRBV7-8; D is ambiguous. V was clipped by 1 base and J by 0 bases, with 7 bases between them. This CDR3 has 15 amino acids. Germline loops: CDR1 SGHVS, CDR2 FQNEAQ. In nucleotides, the CDR3 is TGTGCCAGCAGCTTAGTCGGGAATAGCAATCAGCCCCAGCATTTT. Protein product: CASSLVGNSNQPQHF.

This chain links TRBV18 with TRBJ2-1; TRBD1 might be the D (5 bases). Per germline, CDR1 KGHSH and CDR2 LQKENI. V was clipped by 0 bases and J by 4 bases, with 16 bases between them. The CDR3 has 17 residues. DNA for the CDR3: TGTGCCAGCTCACCACCGGACACAGGAGAAAGTTACAATGAGCAGTTCTTC. Its protein product is CASSPPDTGESYNEQFF.

The chain recombines TRBV5-1 with TRBJ1-1, with 8 bases fitting TRBD1. Losses at the gene ends were 6 bases for V and 5 bases for J; bases not matched to a gene: 18. Germline lookup yields CDR1 SGHRS and CDR2 YFSETQ. This CDR3 spans 17 amino acids. The CDR3 DNA sequence: TGCGCCAGCACCACTCCAGGGACAGGTGAGGTAGGAACTGAAGCTTTCTTT. Its translation is CASTTPGTGEVGTEAFF.

V gene TRBV15 combines with J gene TRBJ1-2; D is unresolved. Deletions cut 1 base from V and 4 bases from J, with 4 bases between. Per germline, CDR1 LNHNV and CDR2 YYDKDF (reference sequence). This CDR3 is 12 amino acids long. CDR3 nucleotides: TGTGCCACCAGCAGAGTTAGCTATGGCTACACCTTC. Its translation: CATSRVSYGYTF.

The chain couples TRBV12-1 to TRBJ1-2; the DNA was not used to check the table's D call, TRBD1. TRBV12-1 is shown as a pseudogene. CDR3 length: 15 residues. The CDR3 DNA is TGTGCCAGCAGCTCACCCCCCAGGGTAGTGGGTGGCTACACCTTC. Encoded protein: CASSSPPRVVGGYTF.

For this clone: The CDR3 end shows no conserved phenylalanine or tryptophan, and so a read error is likely. The chain employs TRBV5-6 and TRBJ2-2; D is ambiguous. Trimming shortened V by 1 base and J by 4 bases, and 5 bases separated the two germline ends. The CDR3 totals 13 residues. Looked up from germline, CDR1 is SGHDT and CDR2 is YYEEEE. The CDR3 bases are TGTGCCAGCAGCTTGTTCGGCACCGGGGAGCTGTTTTCT. Its translation: CASSLFGTGELFS.

The genes are TRBV9 and TRBJ2-5; the D gene is possibly TRBD2 (6 bases). This CDR3 comprises 14 residues. The germline gives CDR1 SGDLS, CDR2 YYNGEE. The germline V and J ends were trimmed by 0 bases and 5 bases, with 11 bases remaining between them. The CDR3 DNA follows: TGTGCCAGCAGCGTAGGGAGGGTTCCGGAGACCCAGTACTTC. Translated, it gives CASSVGRVPETQYF.

This chain links TRBV25-1 with TRBJ1-6; TRBD1 agrees at 7 bases. This CDR3 spans 16 amino acids. Germline trimming cut 6 bases from V and 8 bases from J; bases unmatched to any gene: 13. The germline V gene has CDR1 MGHDK and CDR2 SYGVNS. This CDR3 is CASSHPWGDRDSPLHF. Here the CDR3 DNA reads TGTGCCAGCAGCCACCCGTGGGGAGACAGGGATTCACCCCTCCACTTT. Full variable domain (missing parts from reference TRBV25-1 and TRBJ1-6): EADIYQTPRYLVIGTGKKITLECSQTMGHDKMYWYQQDPGMELHLIHYSYGVNSTEKGDLSSESTVSRIRTEHFPLTLESARPSHTSQYLCASSHPWGDRDSPLHFGNGTRLTVT.

The chain's CDR3 is CASSQEGGGGTAYNEQFF. The CDR3 nucleotides read TGCGCCAGCAGCCAAGAGGGCGGGGGGGGCACAGCCTACAATGAGCAGTTCTTC. V usage is TRBV4-3 and J usage is TRBJ2-1, with 9 bases matching TRBD2. The ends lost 0 bases at V and 2 bases at J; junction bases unmatched: 8. The CDR3 is 18 residues long. Germline values: CDR1 LGHNA, CDR2 YSLEER.

The gene calls are TRBV6-1 and TRBJ1-1; D gene ambiguous. V shed 8 bases and J shed 0 bases, with 10 bases lying between them. This CDR3 spans 13 amino acids. The germline V gene has CDR1 MNHNS and CDR2 SASEGT. The DNA for the CDR3 is TGTGCCAGCGGCAATACCCTGAACACTGAAGCTTTCTTT. Translated, it gives CASGNTLNTEAFF.

The chain carries TRBV4-3 and TRBJ1-5; TRBD1 agrees at 7 bases. In germline, CDR1 is LGHNA, CDR2 YSLEER. This CDR3 spans 17 amino acids. V gave up 0 bases and J gave up 6 bases; unmatched junction bases: 11. The CDR3 DNA reads as TGCGCCAGCAGCCAAGATTTCAACAGGGGAGAGGGTCAGCCCCAGCATTTT. This codes for CASSQDFNRGEGQPQHF.

The chain couples TRBV5-4 to TRBJ1-1; tentative D call: TRBD1 (6 bases). CDR1 and CDR2 from the germline V gene are SGHNT and YYREEE (reference sequence). V was clipped by 3 bases and J by 3 bases, with 12 bases between them. The length of the CDR3 is 14 residues. CDR3 loop: CASSSGHLDTEAFF. CDR3 DNA sequence: TGTGCCAGCAGCTCGGGACACCTAGACACTGAAGCTTTCTTT.

This chain connects TRBV15 to TRBJ2-7; 10 bases align to TRBD2. CDR1 and CDR2 from the germline V gene are LNHNV and YYDKDF (reference sequence). With 0 bases clipped from V and 6 bases from J, the junction kept 5 bases outside the gene matches. The CDR3 loop spans 15 amino acids. The DNA of the CDR3 is TGTGCCACCAGCAGAGATGAGCGGGGGGGGGCCGAGCAGTACTTC. This codes for CATSRDERGGAEQYF.

This rearrangement joins TRBV29-1 to TRBJ2-5, with 10 bases lining up with TRBD2. V was pared by 4 bases and J by 5 bases, with 13 bases of the junction left unmatched. Germline V gives CDR1 SQVTM, CDR2 ANQGSEA. The CDR3 spans 16 residues. The CDR3 DNA reads TGCAGCGTTGCCCGGCTAGCGGGGGACCCTCGGGAGACCCAGTACTTC. It codes for CSVARLAGDPRETQYF.

This chain uses TRBV5-5 with TRBJ2-7; D uncertain. Trimming took off 3 bases at V and 3 bases at J, with 22 bases between the two ends. Looked up from germline, CDR1 is SGHKS and CDR2 is YYEKEE (reference sequence). The CDR3 runs to 17 residues. The CDR3 region is CASSYKRSRVPNYEQYF. CDR3 in DNA: TGTGCCAGCAGCTACAAACGCTCCCGGGTCCCGAACTACGAGCAGTACTTC.

This clone was recorded only once. One end of the junction is discordant with germline, which a read error may explain. The chain carries TRBV29-1 and TRBJ2-7; a weak D match, TRBD2 (6 bases). The length of the CDR3 is 11 residues. Germline CDR1 is SQVTM and CDR2 is ANQGSEA. The CDR3 spells CSVASPREQHF. CDR3 in DNA: TGCAGCGTTGCGTCGCCCCGGGAGCAGCACTTC.

V is TRBV4-3 and J is TRBJ1-2; 7 nucleotides align to TRBD1. Losses at the gene ends were 2 bases for V and 2 bases for J; bases not matched to a gene: 14. The CDR3 runs to 18 residues. Germline values: CDR1 LGHNA, CDR2 YSLEER. CDR3 sequence (DNA): TGCGCCAGCAGCCAAACGCCGCCGAGTATGACAGGGAACTATGGCTACACCTTC. Translating it yields CASSQTPPSMTGNYGYTF.

This chain links TRBV6-5 with TRBJ2-1; TRBD1 agrees at 9 bases. CDR1 and CDR2 from the germline V gene are MNHEY and SVGAGI. The CDR3 totals 15 residues. The J segment lost 3 bases and the V segment lost 6 bases, leaving 6 bases of the junction unmatched. CDR3 protein: CASRPRDRDYNEQFF. CDR3 bases: TGTGCCAGCAGACCCCGGGACAGGGACTACAATGAGCAGTTCTTC.

This chain connects TRBV2 to TRBJ1-2, with D possibly being TRBD1 (6 bases). V lost 7 bases and J 0 bases, leaving 12 bases between the germline ends. The CDR3 is made up of 14 amino acids. Per the germline V gene, CDR1 is SNHLY and CDR2 is FYNNEI. CDR3 protein: CASTGQLANYGYTF. CDR3 coding DNA: TGTGCCAGCACCGGACAGTTAGCTAACTATGGCTACACCTTC. Supplemented by reference TRBV2 and TRBJ1-2, the full variable domain reads EPEVTQTPSHQVTQMGQEVILRCVPISNHLYFYWYRQILGQKVEFLVSFYNNEISEKSEIFDDQFSVERPDGSNFTLKIRSTKLEDSAMYFCASTGQLANYGYTFGSGTRLTVV.

This clone has a single count. V gene TRBV7-7 combines with J gene TRBJ2-3; 8 bases agree with TRBD2. The V gene end was trimmed by 3 bases and the J gene end by 3 bases; junction bases not matched to a gene: 5. This CDR3 has 15 residues. Germline values: CDR1 SSHAT, CDR2 FNYEAQ (reference sequence). CDR3 protein: CASSLTGGLTDTQYF. The DNA for the CDR3 is TGTGCCAGCAGCTTGACGGGGGGGTTGACAGATACGCAGTATTTT.

The V and J genes are TRBV7-9 and TRBJ2-1, with 13 positions matching TRBD2. V shed 3 bases, J shed 9 bases, and the junction held 8 bases outside the gene matches. CDR3 length: 16 residues. CDR1 and CDR2 from the germline V gene are SEHNR and FQNEAQ (reference sequence). CDR3 amino acids: CASSFRRTSGGIEQFF. The CDR3 region has the DNA TGTGCCAGCAGCTTCCGAAGGACTAGCGGGGGAATTGAGCAGTTCTTC.

This clone was recorded a few times. The V and J genes are TRBV18 and TRBJ1-1; D ambiguous. This CDR3 contains 16 residues. The germline V gene encodes CDR1 KGHSH and CDR2 LQKENI. Trimming pared 1 base from V and 0 bases from J, leaving 12 bases between. CDR3 nucleotides: TGTGCCAGCTCACCACTGGTACTGGTCATGAACACTGAAGCTTTCTTT. Amino acids: CASSPLVLVMNTEAFF.

Points on this clone: Other nucleotide sequences in the sample specify the same CDR3. V and J are TRBV19 and TRBJ2-7; possible D gene TRBD1, 6 bases. Between the trimmed V and J ends, which lost 2 bases and 2 bases, there was a span of 7 bases. The CDR3 covers 13 residues. Germline V gene data show CDR1 as LNHDA and CDR2 as SQIVND (reference sequence). The CDR3, as DNA: TGTGCCAGTAGTATAACAGGGACCTACGAGCAGTACTTC. Translating gives CASSITGTYEQYF.

This clone was recorded only once. The chain carries TRBV27 and TRBJ2-3; maybe TRBD2 (5 bases). The CDR3 runs to 15 residues. Germline V gives CDR1 MNHEY, CDR2 SMNVEV (reference sequence). Trimming removed 4 bases at V and 3 bases at J, with 14 bases between. CDR3 in DNA: TGTGCCAGCAGTTCGTTAGCGATCCCAACAGATACGCAGTATTTT. This translates into CASSSLAIPTDTQYF.

The rearrangement joins TRBV5-1 to TRBJ1-2, with a weak D call TRBD1 (5 bases). With 6 bases removed from V and 5 bases from J, the gap between germline ends came to 20 bases. CDR3 length: 15 amino acids. CDR1 is SGHRS, CDR2 YFSETQ, per germline. CDR3 in amino acids: CASTFDRGSRYGYTF. The CDR3 DNA sequence: TGCGCCAGCACCTTCGATCGGGGGTCTCGTTATGGCTACACCTTC.

The chain has TRBV6-5 and TRBJ1-2, with D perhaps matching TRBD1 (5 bases). Looked up from germline, CDR1 is MNHEY and CDR2 is SVGAGI. With 5 bases removed from V and 8 bases from J, the gap between germline ends came to 18 bases. The CDR3 totals 14 residues. The CDR3 reads CASSLDTLSGGYTF. CDR3 in DNA: TGTGCCAGCAGTCTGGACACTCTCTCTGGGGGCTACACCTTC.